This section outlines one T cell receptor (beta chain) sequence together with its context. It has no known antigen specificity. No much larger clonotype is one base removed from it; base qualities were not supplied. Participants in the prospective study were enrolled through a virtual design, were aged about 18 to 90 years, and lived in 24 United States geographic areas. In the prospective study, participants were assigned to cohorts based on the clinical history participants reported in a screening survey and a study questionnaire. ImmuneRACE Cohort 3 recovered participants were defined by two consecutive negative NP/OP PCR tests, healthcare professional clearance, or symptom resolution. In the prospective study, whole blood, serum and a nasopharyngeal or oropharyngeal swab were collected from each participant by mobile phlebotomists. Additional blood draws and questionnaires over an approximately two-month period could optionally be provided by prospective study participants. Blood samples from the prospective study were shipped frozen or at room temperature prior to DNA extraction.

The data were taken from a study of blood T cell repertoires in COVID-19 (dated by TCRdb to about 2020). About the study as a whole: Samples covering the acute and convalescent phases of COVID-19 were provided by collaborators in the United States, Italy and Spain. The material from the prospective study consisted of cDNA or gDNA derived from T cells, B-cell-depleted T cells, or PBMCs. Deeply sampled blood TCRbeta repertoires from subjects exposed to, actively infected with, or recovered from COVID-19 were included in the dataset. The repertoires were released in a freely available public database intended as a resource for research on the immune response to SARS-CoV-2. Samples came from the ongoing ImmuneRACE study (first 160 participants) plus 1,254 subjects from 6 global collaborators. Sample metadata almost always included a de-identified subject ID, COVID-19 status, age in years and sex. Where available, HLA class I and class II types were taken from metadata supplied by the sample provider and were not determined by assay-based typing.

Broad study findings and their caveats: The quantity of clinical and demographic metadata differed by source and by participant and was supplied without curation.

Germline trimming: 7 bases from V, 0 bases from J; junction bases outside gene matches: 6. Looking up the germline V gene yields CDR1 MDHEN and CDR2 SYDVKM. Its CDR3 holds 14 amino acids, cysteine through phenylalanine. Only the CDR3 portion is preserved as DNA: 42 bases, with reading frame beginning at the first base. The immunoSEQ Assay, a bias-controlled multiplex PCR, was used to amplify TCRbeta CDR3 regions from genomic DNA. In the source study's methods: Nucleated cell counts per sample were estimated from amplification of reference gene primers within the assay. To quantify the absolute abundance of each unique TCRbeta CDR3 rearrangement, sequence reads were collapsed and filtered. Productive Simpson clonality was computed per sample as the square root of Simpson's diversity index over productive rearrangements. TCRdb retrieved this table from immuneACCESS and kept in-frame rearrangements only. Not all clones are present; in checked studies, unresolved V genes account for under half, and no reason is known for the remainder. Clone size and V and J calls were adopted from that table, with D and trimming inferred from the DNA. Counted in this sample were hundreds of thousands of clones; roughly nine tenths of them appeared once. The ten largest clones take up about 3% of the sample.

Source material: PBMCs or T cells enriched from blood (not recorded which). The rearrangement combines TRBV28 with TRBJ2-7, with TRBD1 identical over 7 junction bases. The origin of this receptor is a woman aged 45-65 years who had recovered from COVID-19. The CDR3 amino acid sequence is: CASTSGTASYEQYF. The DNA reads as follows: TGTGCCAGCACCTCCGGGACAGCCTCCTACGAGCAGTACTTC.